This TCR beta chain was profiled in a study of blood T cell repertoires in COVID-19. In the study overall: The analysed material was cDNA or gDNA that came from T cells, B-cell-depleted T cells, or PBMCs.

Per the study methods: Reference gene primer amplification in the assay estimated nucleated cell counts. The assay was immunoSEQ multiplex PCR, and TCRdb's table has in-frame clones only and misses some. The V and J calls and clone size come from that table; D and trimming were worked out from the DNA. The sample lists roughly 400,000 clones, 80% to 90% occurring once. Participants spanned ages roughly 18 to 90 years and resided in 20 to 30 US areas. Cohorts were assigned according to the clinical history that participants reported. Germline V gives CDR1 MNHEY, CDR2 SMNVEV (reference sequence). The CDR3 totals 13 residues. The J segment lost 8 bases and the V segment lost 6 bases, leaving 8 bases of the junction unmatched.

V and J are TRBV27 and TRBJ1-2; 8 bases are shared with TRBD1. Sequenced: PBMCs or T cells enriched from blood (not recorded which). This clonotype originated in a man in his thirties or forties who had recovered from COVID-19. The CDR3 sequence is CASSPAGGRGYTF. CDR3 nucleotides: TGTGCCAGCAGCCCCGCAGGGGGCCGCGGCTACACCTTC.